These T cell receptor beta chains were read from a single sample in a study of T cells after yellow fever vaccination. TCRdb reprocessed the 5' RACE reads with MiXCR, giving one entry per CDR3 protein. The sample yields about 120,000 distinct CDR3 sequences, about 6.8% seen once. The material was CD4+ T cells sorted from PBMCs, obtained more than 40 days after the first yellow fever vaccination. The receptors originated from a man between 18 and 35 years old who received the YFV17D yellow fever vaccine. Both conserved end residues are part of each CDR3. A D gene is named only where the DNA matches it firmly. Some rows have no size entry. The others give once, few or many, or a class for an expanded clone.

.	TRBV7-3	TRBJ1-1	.	CASSPWAWADGGTEAFF	TGTGCCAGCAGCCCGTGGGCCTGGGCCGACGGCGGCACTGAAGCTTTCTTT
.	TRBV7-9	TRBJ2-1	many	CASSLDNNEQFF	TGTGCCAGCAGCTTAGACAACAATGAGCAGTTCTTC
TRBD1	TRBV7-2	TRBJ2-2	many	CASSPGQDRELFF	TGTGCCAGCAGCCCCGGACAGGACCGGGAGCTGTTTTTT
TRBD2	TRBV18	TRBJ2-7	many	CASSPGTGRGVEQYF	TGTGCCAGCTCACCGGGTACCGGACGGGGGGTCGAGCAGTACTTC
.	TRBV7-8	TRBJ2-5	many	CASSLRSEETQYF	TGTGCCAGCAGCTTAAGGTCGGAAGAGACCCAGTACTTC
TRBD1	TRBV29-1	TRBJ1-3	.	CSVSPQGANTIYF	TGCAGCGTTTCCCCCCAGGGGGCAAACACCATATATTTT
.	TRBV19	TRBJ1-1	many	CASQNTETYTEAFF	TGTGCCAGCCAAAATACAGAGACCTACACTGAAGCTTTCTTT
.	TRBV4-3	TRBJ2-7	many	CASSQGTTGSYEQYF	TGCGCCAGCAGCCAAGGGACGACTGGGTCCTACGAGCAGTACTTC
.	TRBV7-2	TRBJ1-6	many	CASSFTQSSYNSPLHF	TGTGCCAGCAGCTTTACACAGAGCTCCTATAATTCACCCCTCCACTTT
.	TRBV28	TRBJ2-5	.	CASSFIGGETQYF	TGTGCCAGCAGTTTTATAGGGGGAGAGACCCAGTACTTC
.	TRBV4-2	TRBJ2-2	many	CASSQPAGELFF	TGTGCCAGCAGCCAACCAGCTGGGGAGCTGTTTTTT
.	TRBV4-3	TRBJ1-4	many	CASSQEGPGRAGDEKLFF	TGCGCCAGCAGCCAAGAAGGGCCGGGACGGGCGGGTGATGAAAAACTGTTTTTT
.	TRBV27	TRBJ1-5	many	CASRGGRRSNQPQHF	TGTGCCAGCAGGGGGGGTCGAAGGAGCAATCAGCCCCAGCATTTT
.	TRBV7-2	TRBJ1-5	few	CASSLGQGKMEPQHF	TGTGCCAGCAGCTTAGGGCAGGGAAAGATGGAGCCCCAGCATTTT
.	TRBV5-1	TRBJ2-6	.	CASSRTSGANVLTF	TGCGCCAGCAGCAGGACTTCTGGGGCCAACGTCCTGACTTTC
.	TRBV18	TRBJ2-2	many	CASSPPRGMTTNTGELFF	TGTGCCAGCTCACCACCGAGGGGGATGACGACGAACACCGGGGAGCTGTTTTTT
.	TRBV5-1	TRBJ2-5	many	CASSINPVVPGETQYF	TGCGCCAGCAGCATAAACCCGGTCGTACCGGGGGAGACCCAGTACTTC
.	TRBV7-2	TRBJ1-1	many	CASSSSTGRAFF	TGTGCCAGCAGCTCCTCCACCGGACGGGCTTTCTTT
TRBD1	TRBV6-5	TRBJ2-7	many	CASSTFTPGQGSYEQYF	TGTGCCAGCAGTACCTTTACTCCGGGACAGGGCTCCTACGAGCAGTACTTC
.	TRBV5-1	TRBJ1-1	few	CASSLSPGVGTEAFF	TGCGCCAGCAGCTTGAGTCCGGGGGTTGGTACTGAAGCTTTCTTT